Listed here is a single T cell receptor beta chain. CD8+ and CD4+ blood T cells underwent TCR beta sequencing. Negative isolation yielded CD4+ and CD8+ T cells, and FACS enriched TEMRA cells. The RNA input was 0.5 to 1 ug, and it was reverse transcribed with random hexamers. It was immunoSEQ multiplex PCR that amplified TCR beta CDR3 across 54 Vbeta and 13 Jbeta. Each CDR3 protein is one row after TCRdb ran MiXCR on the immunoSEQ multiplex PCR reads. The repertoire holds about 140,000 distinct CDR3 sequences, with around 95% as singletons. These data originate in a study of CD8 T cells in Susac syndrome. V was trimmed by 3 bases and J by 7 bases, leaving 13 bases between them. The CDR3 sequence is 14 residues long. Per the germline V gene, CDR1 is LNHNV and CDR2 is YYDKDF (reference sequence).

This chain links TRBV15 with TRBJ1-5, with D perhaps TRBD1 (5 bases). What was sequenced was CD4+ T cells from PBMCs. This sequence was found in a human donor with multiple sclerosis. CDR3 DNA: TGTGCCACCAGCAGGGACAAGGGGCGGCAGCCCCAGCATTTT. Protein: CATSRDKGRQPQHF.